The present T cell receptor (beta chain) was sequenced within a study of identical twins. Study results and limitations: Researchers reported excess low generation probability among twin-shared out-of-frame alpha sequences.

Only healthy Caucasians were included as donors. CDR3 length: 15 amino acids. The V end lost 2 bases, the J end lost 1 base, and 11 bases lay between the germline ends. A word on this clonotype: The antigen is undetermined.

Template switching added a universal primer site, and cDNA bore unique molecular identifiers. MiXCR, run by TCRdb on the 5' RACE reads, gives a single entry per CDR3 protein. The table has around 530,000 distinct CDR3 sequences, approximately 14% seen once. These same records also appear under a second study, on yellow fever vaccine responses in identical twins. As reported in that work: Reportedly, the T cell response mounted by twins to vaccine seemed partly convergent, partly personalized.

V gene TRBV12-3 or TRBV12-4 combines with J gene TRBJ1-1; D may be TRBD1 (6 bases). This receptor was identified in a woman aged 18-29 years in good health. The specimen was CD4+ T cells sorted from blood. The CDR3 bases are TGTGCCAGCAGTTTATTTGAGGGGGGGAACACTGAAGCTTTCTTT. Its protein product is CASSLFEGGNTEAFF.